This passage covers 15 T cell receptor beta chains from one sample sequenced in a study of cytomegalovirus exposure and HLA in healthy donors. Both 60 Vbeta primers and 13 Jbeta primers went into the PCR. Data came from immunoSEQ multiplex PCR; TCRdb stores just in-frame clones and leaves some out. The sample holds over 85,000 clones, roughly 60% seen once. The source material was PBMCs. The source is a human donor in good health.

This clone occurred a few times. The genes are TRBV28 and TRBJ1-2; the D gene is possibly TRBD1 (5 bases). This CDR3 is 12 amino acids long. V lost 6 bases and J 4 bases, leaving 9 bases between the germline ends. Germline V gives CDR1 MDHEN, CDR2 SYDVKM. The CDR3 sequence: CASSPDSYGYTF. The CDR3 DNA is TGTGCCAGCAGCCCCGACAGCTATGGCTACACCTTC.

This clone was picked up a small number of times. V gene TRBV25-1 combines with J gene TRBJ2-2; D unclear. The CDR3 has 11 amino acids. CDR1 MGHDK and CDR2 SYGVNS come from the germline V gene. V lost 8 bases to trimming and J lost 4 bases, with 5 bases between them. The chain's CDR3 is CASGITGELFF. The CDR3 coding sequence is TGTGCCAGCGGCATCACCGGGGAGCTGTTTTTT.

The chain employs TRBV5-1 and TRBJ2-3; D possibly corresponds to TRBD2 (6 bases). The CDR3 spans 14 residues. Germline V gene data show CDR1 as SGHRS and CDR2 as YFSETQ. V was clipped by 2 bases and J by 0 bases, with 7 bases between them. The CDR3 bases are TGCGCCAGCAGCTTAAGCGGGAGCACAGATACGCAGTATTTT. Translating it yields CASSLSGSTDTQYF.

The chain recombines TRBV18 with TRBJ2-1; 7 bases fit TRBD2. The junction had 8 bases not matched to a gene; V was cut back by 2 bases and J by 4 bases. The germline V gene encodes CDR1 KGHSH and CDR2 LQKENI. The CDR3 loop spans 16 amino acids. CDR3 sequence: CASSPSAGSMYNEQFF. The CDR3 region has the DNA TGTGCCAGCTCACCATCAGCGGGATCGATGTACAATGAGCAGTTCTTC.

In this sample, this clone turned up a few times. V gene TRBV30 combines with J gene TRBJ1-1; TRBD1 is a possible D gene (5 bases). CDR1 is GTSNPN, CDR2 SVGIG, per germline (reference sequence). Trimming left V 0 bases short and J 5 bases short, with 13 bases between. The CDR3 spans 14 residues. CDR3 region: CAWSVPGEGTEAFF. CDR3 sequence (DNA): TGTGCCTGGAGTGTACCGGGGGAGGGTACTGAAGCTTTCTTT.

This clone was recorded a few times. The chain uses TRBV4-1 and TRBJ1-1, with 11 positions matching TRBD1. The CDR3 sequence is 16 residues long. Germline assignment: CDR1 MGHRA and CDR2 YSYEKL. Trimming removed 2 bases from V and 3 bases from J; junction bases left unmatched: 5. CDR3 bases: TGCGCCAGCAGCCAAACCCGGACAGGGGGCCACACTGAAGCTTTCTTT. Translation gives CASSQTRTGGHTEAFF.

V is TRBV14 and J is TRBJ2-4; perhaps TRBD1 as D (6 bases). The V and J ends lost 6 bases and 3 bases respectively, with 18 bases between them. The germline CDR1 and CDR2 sequences are SGHDN and FVKESK. The CDR3 has 16 amino acids. DNA of the CDR3: TGTGCCAGCAGTGCCGCCAGGGGTTACGGCAAAAACATTCAGTACTTC. It codes for CASSAARGYGKNIQYF.

The chain joins TRBV25-1 to TRBJ1-5; the D is unclear. Per the germline V gene, CDR1 is MGHDK and CDR2 is SYGVNS. The CDR3 spans 17 residues. V lost 1 base and J 7 bases, leaving 20 bases between the germline ends. The CDR3 bases are TGTGCCAGCAGTGAATTTGTTTCGGGAACCCTAAGGCAGCCCCAGCATTTT. Residues: CASSEFVSGTLRQPQHF.

This chain links TRBV4-1 with TRBJ2-2; 15 bases match TRBD2. V dropped 0 bases and J dropped 5; count of bases not matched to a gene: 7. Germline CDR1 is MGHRA and CDR2 is YSYEKL. The CDR3 contains 19 residues. CDR3 in amino acids: CASSQDRTSGRAATGELFF. DNA of the CDR3: TGCGCCAGCAGCCAAGATAGGACTAGCGGGAGGGCGGCGACCGGGGAGCTGTTTTTT.

The chain couples TRBV30 to TRBJ2-6; a weak D match, TRBD2 (6 bases). From germline, CDR1 is GTSNPN and CDR2 SVGIG (reference sequence). V was cut by 8 bases and J by 2 bases, with 7 bases left in between. There are 12 residues in the CDR3. CDR3 coding DNA: TGTGCCGGAGGGGCTGGGGCCAACGTCCTGACTTTC. Amino acid sequence: CAGGAGANVLTF.

This chain connects TRBV6-1 to TRBJ1-1; 8 bases map to TRBD1. With V trimmed by 4 bases and J by 4 bases, 8 bases remained unmatched. This CDR3 is built from 15 residues. The germline V gene has CDR1 MNHNS and CDR2 SASEGT. The CDR3 DNA reads as TGTGCCAGCAGTGCTAGGACAGGGACTATCACTGAAGCTTTCTTT. As protein: CASSARTGTITEAFF.

V is TRBV15 and J is TRBJ2-5, with D perhaps matching TRBD2 (5 bases). From germline, CDR1 is LNHNV and CDR2 YYDKDF (reference sequence). The CDR3 runs 19 residues. Between the trimmed V and J ends, which lost 2 bases and 0 bases, there was a span of 22 bases. The CDR3 sequence: CATSRLGGVPGRDQETQYF. CDR3 sequence (DNA): TGTGCCACCAGCAGATTAGGAGGAGTTCCCGGGCGGGACCAAGAGACCCAGTACTTC.

The chain employs TRBV11-1 and TRBJ2-7; TRBD1 might be the D (6 bases). V lost 5 bases to trimming and J lost 5 bases, with 13 bases between them. Germline CDR1 and CDR2: SGHAT and FQDESV (reference sequence). The CDR3 length is 13 residues. Here the CDR3 reads CASSRDQGHEQYF. DNA for the CDR3: TGTGCCAGCAGCCGTGACCAGGGGCACGAGCAGTACTTC.

Here the CDR3 reads CASSLGLGGNHNEQFF. CDR3 coding DNA: TGTGCCAGCAGCTTAGGTTTGGGCGGGAATCACAATGAGCAGTTCTTC. This chain joins TRBV7-8 and TRBJ2-1, with a possible D match to TRBD2 (6 bases). CDR1 and CDR2 (germline): SGHVS, FQNEAQ. There are 16 residues in the CDR3. Trimming removed 1 base from V and 5 bases from J, with 15 bases in between.

This clone was observed a few times. The chain is built from TRBV5-1 and TRBJ1-1; 7 bases are a match to TRBD1. Trimming took 3 bases from V and 6 from J; bases not matched to a gene: 11. Germline V gene lookup returns CDR1 SGHRS and CDR2 YFSETQ. The CDR3 sequence is 15 residues long. The chain's CDR3 is CASSSQTGIMAEAFF. The CDR3 DNA sequence: TGCGCCAGCAGCTCACAGACAGGGATCATGGCTGAAGCTTTCTTT.